This TCR beta chain was identified during a study of OX40 agonist ivuxolimab in advanced cancers. Overall study results and limits: Relative to CD4+, CD8+ T cells held more expanded clones on average.

The length of the CDR3 is 12 residues. In germline, CDR1 is SNHLY, CDR2 FYNNEI. Trimming removed 3 bases at V and 4 bases at J, with 6 bases between. Clones were read by immunoSEQ multiplex PCR, and TCRdb kept only the in-frame ones, dropping some. The data show around 66,000 clones, around 84% seen once. This clone has only a few counts. Antigen unknown. The J gene is TRBJ1-2, the V gene TRBV2; D unresolved. The source is an adult with an advanced solid tumor such as melanoma, head and neck, liver or kidney cancer. The sample in question was CD4+ or CD8+ T cells sorted from blood, obtained in a trial of the OX40 agonist ivuxolimab. The DNA of the CDR3 is TGTGCCAGCAGTGACCCAGCCTATGGCTACACCTTC. This encodes CASSDPAYGYTF. Drawing the rest from reference TRBV2 and TRBJ1-2, the complete variable domain is EPEVTQTPSHQVTQMGQEVILRCVPISNHLYFYWYRQILGQKVEFLVSFYNNEISEKSEIFDDQFSVERPDGSNFTLKIRSTKLEDSAMYFCASSDPAYGYTFGSGTRLTVV.